In its sample, the clone carrying this T cell receptor (beta chain) was seen a few times. As yet, its antigen is unknown. Both TRBC1 and TRBC2 were covered by a beta constant-region primer of two equimolar oligonucleotides. The ligated cDNA underwent four PCR rounds using SP2 and nested alpha and beta constant-region primers. One entry per CDR3 protein, called by TCRdb with MiXCR from the UMI-ligation and nested PCR reads. The sample contains 95,000 to 110,000 distinct CDR3 sequences, roughly 15% of which appear only once. Trimming left V 0 bases short and J 5 bases short, with 9 bases between. Germline-derived CDR1 and CDR2 are SGHRS and YFSETQ. The CDR3 extends over 13 amino acids. Cells stained for CD3, CD4, CD8, CD45RA and CD27 were sorted into four subsets. This record belongs to a study of naive and memory T cell subsets. Findings of the study overall: Possibly reflecting memory cells re-expressing CD45RA, a few larger clonotypes occurred in naive repertoires, especially CD8.

The TCR originated in a human donor in good health. The sample taken for sequencing was naive CD8+ T cells from blood. The J gene is TRBJ2-7, the V gene TRBV5-1; D may be TRBD1 (6 bases). CDR3 DNA sequence: TGCGCCAGCAGCTTGGGGACAGTGGACGAGCAGTACTTC. Protein: CASSLGTVDEQYF.